This TCR beta chain originates from a study of shared clonotypes between healthy human individuals (TCRdb year 2020). General notes on the study: Three men and a couple of women, aged 18 to 49 years, made up the cohort. To estimate repertoire size and how much clonotype sharing occurs between individuals, the study deeply sequenced the blood TCR repertoires of 5 or 6 healthy adults. To increase sequencing depth and limit assay-specific biases, TCR repertoire library preparation and sequencing were carried out by different laboratories using diverse techniques. For each donor, CD4 naive and CD4 memory were each run on three plates, CD8 naive on two plates, and CD8 memory on one plate. Per donor, leukapheresis produced somewhere between about 0.94 and 9 billion PBMCs.

Using the deep immunoSEQ assay, multiplex PCR amplified TCR CDR3 regions from genomic DNA. Extracted genomic DNA from each cell subset was spread evenly across all wells of several immunoSEQ 96-well plates, with each plate serving as a replicate. For sorted subsets, each replicate PCR was loaded with roughly 0.2 ug genomic DNA, equivalent to some 27,000 T cell genomes. The purified libraries were quantified using a Qubit 3.0 fluorometer, sized with a Bioanalyzer 2100, and then quantified again using the KAPA Library Quantification kit. Every immunoSEQ 96-well plate was sequenced on a dedicated single-read 150-cycle Illumina NextSeq 550 flow cell. The study's processing was this. Because only junctional sequences without quality scores were contained in the immunoSEQ output, filtering matching that applied to full-length reads could not be performed. To assign V/J genes and CDR3, sequences were annotated using PyIR, a Python wrapper for IgBLAST v1.9, with IMGT germline references. Any read was removed if the V/J assignment was weak (E-value above 1e-6), the CDR3 was missing, or the read contained stop codons, out-of-frame junctions, or ambiguous translated residues. A V3J clonotype was defined by an identical inferred V gene, J gene, and CDR3 amino acid sequence. To compute the percentage overlap between repertoires, the number of shared unique clonotypes was divided by the size of the smaller repertoire. RTK rarefaction, the Chao1 estimator, and Recon v2.1 estimates of unobserved clonotypes were used to assess repertoire richness. Generation probabilities for all TCRbeta clonotypes obtained by the gDNA method from several donors were computed using OLGA. Sourced from immuneACCESS, this table was stored by TCRdb with only in-frame sequences that have V and J called. A share of the clones is absent; for the studies checked, an unresolved V gene accounts for under half, and the remainder has no known explanation. V and J calls and clone size are copied from that table; D and trimming were computed from the DNA. In all, the sample holds some 1,600,000 clones, and 95% to 99% of those were seen once. Roughly 0.45% of the sample rests with the top ten.

As concerns this clone: Its specific antigen is unknown. Base qualities are not at hand, and no much larger clone is one base apart. The same CDR3 can be traced to other DNA sequences in this sample.

The donors were healthy, HIV-negative adults with no recently reported acute infections or vaccinations. Only Caucasian adults living in Nashville, Tennessee, USA were represented among the donors. CD4+ T cells were enriched by magnetic negative selection, after which naive cells were positively selected on CD45RA and the negative fraction was taken as the memory subset. After blood collection by leukapheresis, PBMCs were isolated using Ficoll-Histopaque density gradient centrifugation and then cryopreserved in the vapor phase of liquid nitrogen. Purity and quantity of every magnetically sorted T cell population were checked by analytical flow cytometry. Genomic DNA was isolated from each sorted fraction and quantified by UV absorbance on a Nanodrop 2000c. General findings and caveats noted by the study authors: Clonotypes shared by all four sorted-subset donors showed higher generation probabilities than non-shared clonotypes. Sampling was restricted to blood, and TCR repertoires in tissue are likely to differ from TCR repertoires in blood. Incomplete sequencing was indicated by rarefaction of sorted-subset datasets, despite the large sequencing depth. Based on pairwise subsampling, the degree of clonotype sharing among donors was expected to be affected by sequencing depth. Because the study included only a small number of donors, the genetic and exposure-history diversity represented was limited. Across a few donors, roughly 5.4% of naive CD4, around 3.3% of naive CD8, 2.3% of memory CD4, and approximately 0.42% of memory CD8 clonotypes were shared. Naive subsets generally had larger estimated clonotype richness than memory subsets.

Counted from cysteine to phenylalanine, this CDR3 has 13 amino acids. Only the CDR3 DNA stays, 39 bases, in frame from base 1. V gives up 3 bases and J gives up 4 bases, and the segment between their germline ends measures 10 bases. For CDR1 and CDR2, the germline V gene lists MDHEN and SYDVKM. This clonotype originated in a man aged 25 to 40 in good health. The sample taken for sequencing was naive CD4+ T cells sorted from blood. The cell subset or site label, as the study defines it: CD45RA+ positively selected. The chain uses TRBV28 and TRBJ2-7; there is no confident call for the D gene. Here the CDR3 is given as CASSLASTYEQYF. Here is the DNA: TGTGCCAGCAGTTTGGCTAGTACGTACGAGCAGTACTTC.